These 28 T cell receptor beta chains were all obtained from the same sample, sequenced in a study of blood T cell dynamics during melanoma immunotherapy. The time point is: pre-treatment baseline. The method was immunoSEQ multiplex PCR; TCRdb's version includes in-frame clones alone and lacks a portion of them. The data hold about 14,000 clones, with roughly nine tenths observed a single time. The starting material was effector memory CD8+ T cells from blood, obtained from a patient treated with checkpoint blockade. Source of these receptors: a human donor with melanoma.

V usage is TRBV6-1 and J usage is TRBJ1-6; no clear D. CDR3 length: 14 residues. Germline CDR1 and CDR2: MNHNS and SASEGT. Trimming cost V 3 bases and J 7 bases, with 10 bases left between them. CDR3 in DNA: TGTGCCAGCAGTGAGAGGACGGGAAATTCACCCCTCCACTTT. It specifies CASSERTGNSPLHF.

The rearrangement links TRBV9 to TRBJ2-7, with a tentative D call TRBD2 (7 bases). Trimming removed 3 bases at V and 5 bases at J, with 15 bases between. The CDR3 is 14 amino acids. The germline CDR1 and CDR2 sequences are SGDLS and YYNGEE. This CDR3 is CASSEGGARDEQYF. The CDR3 nucleotides are TGTGCCAGCAGCGAGGGGGGGGCTAGGGACGAGCAGTACTTC.

This clone was seen just once. This sequence joins TRBV6-5 and TRBJ2-5, with D unresolved. The V end was cut by 8 bases, the J end by 1 base, with 2 bases between. Germline CDR1 is MNHEY and CDR2 is SVGAGI. This CDR3 is built from 10 residues. The CDR3 nucleotides are TGTGCCAGCGGCCAAGAGACCCAGTACTTC. As protein: CASGQETQYF.

The V and J genes are TRBV27 and TRBJ1-3; D uncertain. Looked up from germline, CDR1 is MNHEY and CDR2 is SMNVEV (reference sequence). The CDR3 has 14 amino acids. V lost 0 bases to trimming and J lost 1 base, with 4 bases between them. CDR3 sequence: CASSLSGSGNTIYF. The CDR3 bases are TGTGCCAGCAGTTTATCGGGTTCTGGAAACACCATATATTTT.

This clone was detected only once. V and J are TRBV9 and TRBJ2-5; 7 bases map to TRBD2. CDR1 is SGDLS and CDR2 is YYNGEE in the germline V gene. The CDR3 runs 19 residues. J was trimmed by 5 bases and V by 4 bases; bases with no gene match: 23. CDR3 DNA sequence: TGTGCCAGCAGCACTAATAACCATCCCGGGGGGAGTCTTAAGGAGACCCAGTACTTC. Protein: CASSTNNHPGGSLKETQYF.

This sequence joins TRBV29-1 and TRBJ2-6, with a weak D call TRBD2 (5 bases). Trimming stripped 6 bases from V and 6 bases from J, with 15 bases between. This CDR3 region has 14 residues. Germline values: CDR1 SQVTM, CDR2 ANQGSEA. CDR3 DNA: TGCAGCGTGGAGGACGACATCAAGGCCAACGTCCTGACTTTC. Translating it yields CSVEDDIKANVLTF. The full variable domain, with the rest looked up from reference TRBV29-1 and TRBJ2-6, is SAVISQKPSRDICQRGTSLTIQCQVDSQVTMMFWYRQQPGQSLTLIATANQGSEATYESGFVIDKFPISRPNLTFSTLTVSNMSPEDSSIYLCSVEDDIKANVLTFGAGSRLTVL.

This chain connects TRBV7-9 to TRBJ1-4, with TRBD1 matching over 9 bases. V gave up 1 base and J gave up 8 bases; unmatched junction bases: 5. Germline V gene sequence: CDR1 SEHNR, CDR2 FQNEAQ (reference sequence). The CDR3 loop spans 15 amino acids. DNA for the CDR3: TGTGCCAGCAGCTTAGGAACAGGGGGCGACGAAAAACTGTTTTTT. This codes for CASSLGTGGDEKLFF.

This clone was seen only once. The rearrangement uses TRBV2 and TRBJ2-7; D remains unclear. Trimming took 3 bases from V and 2 from J, leaving 8 bases between them. The CDR3 contains 13 residues. Germline-derived CDR1 and CDR2 are SNHLY and FYNNEI. DNA for the CDR3: TGTGCCAGCAGTGACATGAAAACCTACGAGCAGTACTTC. It translates to CASSDMKTYEQYF. Full variable domain (remainder filled in from reference TRBV2 and TRBJ2-7): EPEVTQTPSHQVTQMGQEVILRCVPISNHLYFYWYRQILGQKVEFLVSFYNNEISEKSEIFDDQFSVERPDGSNFTLKIRSTKLEDSAMYFCASSDMKTYEQYFGPGTRLTVT.

The V and J genes are TRBV15 and TRBJ2-5; TRBD2 is a possible D gene (6 bases). V lost 3 bases and J lost 0, with 11 bases in between. The V gene's germline CDR1 is LNHNV and CDR2 YYDKDF (reference sequence). The CDR3 extends over 15 amino acids. The DNA for the CDR3 is TGTGCCACCAGCAGGGGGGACTCTAACCAAGAGACCCAGTACTTC. Protein sequence: CATSRGDSNQETQYF.

The V gene is TRBV9, the J gene TRBJ2-5, with TRBD2 as a possible D gene (7 bases). The J call may be mistaken, given a closer DNA end match to TRBJ2-7. The CDR3 runs 15 residues. The germline V gene encodes CDR1 SGDLS and CDR2 YYNGEE. The CDR3 region has the DNA TGTGCCAGCAGCACCTTGCCCGGCGGGGGCAACGAGCAGTACTTC. Translation: CASSTLPGGGNEQYF.

The sample holds one count of this clone. The V gene is TRBV6-1, the J gene TRBJ1-1, with D maybe TRBD1 (5 bases). From germline, CDR1 is MNHNS and CDR2 SASEGT. This CDR3 is 15 amino acids long. V dropped 3 bases and J dropped 2 bases, with 13 bases sitting between them. Written as DNA, the CDR3 is TGTGCCAGCAGTGATCATAGGGGCCTAAACACTGAAGCTTTCTTT. Translated, it gives CASSDHRGLNTEAFF.

This chain links TRBV29-1 with TRBJ2-7; no clear D. Germline lookup yields CDR1 SQVTM and CDR2 ANQGSEA. CDR3 size: 13 residues. Between the trimmed V and J ends, which lost 4 bases and 4 bases, there was a span of 14 bases. The CDR3 loop reads CSVGGQRSYEQYF. CDR3 DNA sequence: TGCAGCGTTGGAGGCCAGAGATCATACGAGCAGTACTTC.

V is TRBV15 and J is TRBJ1-1; D not certain. Trimming took 5 bases from V and 10 from J, leaving 14 bases between them. CDR3 size: 12 residues. From germline, CDR1 is LNHNV and CDR2 YYDKDF (reference sequence). The CDR3 loop is CATSGQPRGAFF. CDR3 in DNA: TGTGCCACCAGCGGGCAGCCTCGAGGAGCTTTCTTT.

The V gene is TRBV6-5, the J gene TRBJ1-2; D remains unclear. V was clipped by 0 bases and J by 6 bases, with 11 bases between them. CDR3 size: 14 residues. From germline, CDR1 is MNHEY and CDR2 SVGAGI. DNA of the CDR3: TGTGCCAGCAGTTACTCGGGCCAGGCCAATGGCTACACCTTC. Protein product: CASSYSGQANGYTF.

V is TRBV2 and J is TRBJ2-7, with D hard to call. The CDR3 length is 12 residues. The germline CDR1 and CDR2 sequences are SNHLY and FYNNEI. V dropped 0 bases and J dropped 3 bases, with 3 bases sitting between them. CDR3 sequence: CASSEAGYEQYF. CDR3 bases: TGTGCCAGCAGTGAAGCGGGCTACGAGCAGTACTTC.

As for this clone: The junction does not match germline at one end; this may be a read error. The chain recombines TRBV7-7 with TRBJ2-1; no firm D call. In germline, CDR1 is SSHAT, CDR2 FNYEAQ (reference sequence). The CDR3 extends over 13 amino acids. The CDR3 is CASSVDSYNEQFF. The CDR3 DNA reads TGTGCTAGCAGCGTAGATTCCTACAATGAGCAGTTCTTC. The entire variable domain, with the rest obtained from reference TRBV7-7 and TRBJ2-1, is as follows: GAGVSQSPRYKVTKRGQDVTLRCDPISSHATLYWYQQALGQGPEFLTYFNYEAQPDKSGLPSDRFSAERPEGSISTLTIQRTEQRDSAMYRCASSVDSYNEQFFGPGTRLTVL.

The chain couples TRBV19 to TRBJ2-7; D is perhaps TRBD1 (6 bases). Trimming took 6 bases from V and 3 from J, leaving 12 bases between them. CDR3 size: 13 residues. Per the germline V gene, CDR1 is LNHDA and CDR2 is SQIVND (reference sequence). DNA of the CDR3: TGTGCCAGTAGGTTGGCAGGGGACTACGAGCAGTACTTC. It translates to CASRLAGDYEQYF.

The chain couples TRBV9 to TRBJ2-2; maybe TRBD1 (5 bases). Trimming stripped 3 bases from V and 1 base from J, with 10 bases between. Germline CDR1 SGDLS, CDR2 YYNGEE. This CDR3 is built from 15 residues. CDR3 bases: TGTGCCAGCAGCGCCCGGACAAAGAACACCGGGGAGCTGTTTTTT. This translates into CASSARTKNTGELFF.

This chain uses TRBV7-2 with TRBJ1-2; D remains ambiguous. The CDR3 totals 13 residues. Germline V CDR1 and CDR2: SGHTA, FQGNSA. The CDR3 region has the DNA TGTGCATCACGGCAGAGAGCTAACTATGGCTACACCTTC. It specifies CASRQRANYGYTF.

The rearrangement uses TRBV19 and TRBJ1-4; D ambiguous. Germline CDR1 and CDR2: LNHDA and SQIVND (reference sequence). V was clipped by 5 bases and J by 8 bases, with 6 bases between them. The CDR3 covers 11 residues. In nucleotides, the CDR3 is TGTGCCAGTAGTCCGGGGGAAAAACTGTTTTTT. This translates into CASSPGEKLFF.

A single count supports this clone. J is TRBJ2-3 and V is TRBV27, with D perhaps TRBD1 (6 bases). The CDR3 has 15 residues. The germline V and J ends were trimmed by 5 bases and 0 bases, with 12 bases remaining between them. Germline assignment: CDR1 MNHEY and CDR2 SMNVEV (reference sequence). Written as DNA, the CDR3 is TGTGCCAGCAGTCCCCGGACAGCGAGCACAGATACGCAGTATTTT. Its translation is CASSPRTASTDTQYF.

Turning to this clone: One end of the junction is discordant with germline, which a read error may explain. The chain employs TRBV29-1 and TRBJ2-1; the D gene could be TRBD1 or TRBD2 (5 bases each). Germline V CDR1 and CDR2: SQVTM, ANQGSEA. The CDR3 is 12 residues long. CDR3 in amino acids: CSAEGVGDEQFF. CDR3 sequence (DNA): TGCAGCGCTGAAGGGGTCGGGGATGAGCAGTTCTTC.

The genes are TRBV6-1 and TRBJ1-5, with a weak D call TRBD1 (5 bases). Germline V CDR1 and CDR2: MNHNS, SASEGT. Trimming cost V 3 bases and J 2 bases, with 14 bases left between them. The CDR3 consists of 16 residues. The chain's CDR3 is CASSDLRVLGNQPQHF. For the CDR3, the DNA is TGTGCCAGCAGTGATCTCAGGGTATTGGGCAATCAGCCCCAGCATTTT.

V is TRBV6-5 and J is TRBJ2-1, with 11 positions matching TRBD2. CDR3 length: 15 amino acids. Germline V gene data show CDR1 as MNHEY and CDR2 as SVGAGI. J was trimmed by 6 bases and V by 6 bases; bases with no gene match: 7. The CDR3 coding sequence is TGTGCCAGCAGCTTAGCGGGAGGGCCCGCCAATGAGCAGTTCTTC. Encoded protein: CASSLAGGPANEQFF.

The chain has TRBV6-5 and TRBJ1-5, with no clear D. CDR3 length equals 14 residues. Germline values: CDR1 MNHEY, CDR2 SVGAGI. V lost 0 bases, J lost 5 bases, and 8 bases lay in between. Here the CDR3 reads CASSYSGQDQPQHF. CDR3 nucleotides: TGTGCCAGCAGTTACTCAGGGCAGGATCAGCCCCAGCATTTT.

V usage is TRBV10-2 and J usage is TRBJ1-4; D not resolved. Between the trimmed V and J ends, which lost 3 bases and 0 bases, there was a span of 8 bases. From germline, CDR1 is WSHSY and CDR2 SAAADI. The CDR3 runs 15 residues. The CDR3, as DNA: TGCGCCAGCAGTGAAACACTTGCAACTAATGAAAAACTGTTTTTT. It yields the protein CASSETLATNEKLFF.

The chain combines TRBV5-6 with TRBJ1-1; D perhaps matches TRBD1 (6 bases). Germline loops: CDR1 SGHDT, CDR2 YYEEEE. CDR3 length: 16 amino acids. The V gene lost 4 bases and the J gene lost 1 base, with 17 bases spanning the gap. CDR3 region: CASSLGWGAQNTEAFF. DNA of the CDR3: TGTGCCAGCAGCCTGGGATGGGGGGCCCAGAACACTGAAGCTTTCTTT.

The gene calls are TRBV10-2 and TRBJ2-5; the D gene could be TRBD1 or TRBD2 (5 bases each). Per germline, CDR1 WSHSY and CDR2 SAAADI. CDR3 length: 13 amino acids. Trimming left V 7 bases short and J 0 bases short, with 9 bases between. CDR3: CASIGADQETQYF. The CDR3, as DNA: TGCGCCAGCATCGGGGCAGACCAAGAGACCCAGTACTTC.